This record looks at one TCR beta chain sequence and its context. What it binds is unknown. Germline CDR1 reads GTSNPN; CDR2 reads SVGIG (reference sequence). The CDR3 consists of 17 residues. V gave up 4 bases and J gave up 0 bases; unmatched junction bases: 7. These data belong to a study of blood T cells in healthy people across ages. Study-wide results and limits: Among T cells, TCR beta diversity per million cells dropped roughly linearly as age rose. Naive T cell percentage showed a strong correlation with the diversity of TCR beta.

Together with a sample-barcoded 5' primer, a J-beta primer mix was included in a second PCR lasting about 7 to 12 cycles. A 12-random-nucleotide template-switch adaptor tagged each cDNA molecule. TCRdb reanalysed the 5' RACE reads using MiXCR and keeps one entry per CDR3 protein. The sample holds about 1.1 million distinct CDR3 sequences, approximately 38% seen once. This receptor was obtained from a man aged 18 to 35 in good health. Material: blood. The gene calls are TRBV30 and TRBJ2-1; 12 bases agree with TRBD1. The CDR3 bases are TGTGCCTGGATGGGGACAGGGGGCGTTAGCTCCTACAATGAGCAGTTCTTC. As protein: CAWMGTGGVSSYNEQFF.